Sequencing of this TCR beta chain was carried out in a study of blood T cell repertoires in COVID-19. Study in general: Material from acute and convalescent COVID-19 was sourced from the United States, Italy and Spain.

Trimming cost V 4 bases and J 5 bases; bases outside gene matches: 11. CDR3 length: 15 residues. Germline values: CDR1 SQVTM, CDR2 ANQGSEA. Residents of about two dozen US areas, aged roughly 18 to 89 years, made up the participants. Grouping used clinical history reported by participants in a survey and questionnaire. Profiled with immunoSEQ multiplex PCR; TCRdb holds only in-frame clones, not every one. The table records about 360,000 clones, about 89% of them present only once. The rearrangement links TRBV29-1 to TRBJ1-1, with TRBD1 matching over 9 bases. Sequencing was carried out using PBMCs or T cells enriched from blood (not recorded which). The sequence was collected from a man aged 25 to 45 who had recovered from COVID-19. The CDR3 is CSVGADYRGRTEAFF. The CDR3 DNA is TGCAGCGTTGGGGCCGACTACAGGGGGCGTACTGAAGCTTTCTTT.